These 17 T cell receptor beta chains originate from one sample sequenced in a study of blood T cell repertoires in COVID-19. Generated by immunoSEQ multiplex PCR, the TCRdb table keeps only in-frame clones and is missing some. The sample includes 100,000 or so clones, 80% to 90% seen only once; the top ten take 32%. Material: peripheral blood. These receptors all come from a woman older than 75 with acute or convalescent COVID-19.

The J gene is TRBJ2-3, the V gene TRBV18; maybe TRBD1 (5 bases). Germline V gene lookup returns CDR1 KGHSH and CDR2 LQKENI. The CDR3 is made up of 14 amino acids. Trimming took off 1 base at V and 2 bases at J, with 7 bases between the two ends. The CDR3 DNA reads as TGTGCCAGCTCACCACGGACACTCACAGATACGCAGTATTTT. This translates into CASSPRTLTDTQYF. The whole variable domain, filled in from reference TRBV18 and TRBJ2-3, reads NAGVMQNPRHLVRRRGQEARLRCSPMKGHSHVYWYRQLPEEGLKFMVYLQKENIIDESGMPKERFSAEFPKEGPSILRIQQVVRGDSAAYFCASSPRTLTDTQYFGPGTRLTVL.

The chain carries TRBV19 and TRBJ1-1, with 9 positions matching TRBD1. This CDR3 has 17 residues. The J segment lost 1 base and the V segment lost 6 bases, leaving 12 bases of the junction unmatched. In germline, CDR1 is LNHDA, CDR2 SQIVND (reference sequence). DNA of the CDR3: TGTGCCAGTAGACGACCGGGACAGGGCACATCGAACACTGAAGCTTTCTTT. This codes for CASRRPGQGTSNTEAFF.

The chain employs TRBV7-6 and TRBJ2-1; D gene unclear. CDR1 is SGHVS and CDR2 is FNYEAQ in the germline V gene. This CDR3 is 14 amino acids long. Trimming pared 1 base from V and 7 bases from J, leaving 11 bases between. CDR3 residues: CASSLDSLINEQFF. The CDR3, as DNA: TGTGCCAGCAGCTTAGATTCCCTAATAAATGAGCAGTTCTTC.

This clone was picked up a small number of times. The chain recombines TRBV6-1 with TRBJ1-4; unclear D gene. The CDR3 runs to 16 residues. Germline loops: CDR1 MNHNS, CDR2 SASEGT. Trimming removed 2 bases at V and 6 bases at J, with 16 bases between. Written as DNA, the CDR3 is TGTGCCAGCAGTGAAATCTCCCTTTTACGAGATGAAAAACTGTTTTTT. Protein product: CASSEISLLRDEKLFF.

This clone has only a few counts. This chain uses TRBV28 with TRBJ2-5, with unresolved D. Per the germline V gene, CDR1 is MDHEN and CDR2 is SYDVKM. The germline V and J ends were trimmed by 6 bases and 2 bases, with 4 bases remaining between them. The CDR3 covers 11 residues. CDR3 nucleotide sequence: TGTGCCAGCAGCGGTCAAGAGACCCAGTACTTC. Translating gives CASSGQETQYF.

This clone was observed once. The chain joins TRBV12-3 or TRBV12-4 to TRBJ1-6, with 7 bases identical to TRBD1. V shed 10 bases and J 9 bases; nucleotides not matched to a gene: 9. The CDR3 sequence is 13 residues long. CDR3 protein: CATSTGQASPLHF. The CDR3 region has the DNA TGTGCCACTTCGACAGGGCAGGCTTCACCCCTCCACTTT.

This chain links TRBV11-3 with TRBJ1-1, with D hard to call. The CDR3 is made up of 13 amino acids. Germline CDR1 and CDR2: SGHNT and YENEEA. Trimming removed 5 bases at V and 3 bases at J, with 10 bases between. CDR3 DNA sequence: TGTGCCAGCAGCCGTGAAGAGGACACTGAAGCTTTCTTT. Translation: CASSREEDTEAFF.

The chain recombines TRBV28 with TRBJ2-7; D unresolved. CDR1 is MDHEN, CDR2 SYDVKM, per germline. Trimming removed 3 bases from V and 0 bases from J, with 6 bases in between. CDR3 length equals 13 residues. The CDR3 reads CASSFRLSYEQYF. The CDR3 coding sequence is TGTGCCAGCAGTTTCAGGCTCTCCTACGAGCAGTACTTC.

The chain links TRBV3-1 (or the pseudogene TRBV3-2) to TRBJ1-1; a weak D match, TRBD1 (5 bases). This CDR3 has 15 amino acids. Germline V gives CDR1 LGHDT, CDR2 YNNKEL (reference sequence). V was trimmed by 1 base and J by 5 bases, leaving 14 bases between them. The CDR3 DNA reads as TGTGCCAGCAGCCAAGTCCTGGGGGGATCGACTGAAGCTTTCTTT. This sequence encodes CASSQVLGGSTEAFF.

The count of this clone is one. The V gene is TRBV5-1, the J gene TRBJ2-3; TRBD2 agrees at 8 bases. CDR1 SGHRS and CDR2 YFSETQ come from the germline V gene. With V trimmed by 0 bases and J by 4 bases, 7 bases remained unmatched. The CDR3 has 16 amino acids. CDR3 bases: TGCGCCAGCAGCTTGGCGGTGATAGCGGGGCCAGATACGCAGTATTTT. This encodes CASSLAVIAGPDTQYF.

The rearrangement joins TRBV5-4 to TRBJ1-4; TRBD1 might be the D (5 bases). CDR1 and CDR2 from the germline V gene are SGHNT and YYREEE (reference sequence). CDR3 length equals 17 residues. V lost 4 bases to trimming and J lost 4 bases, with 20 bases between them. CDR3 amino acids: CASSPGPTGGFNEKLFF. The CDR3 DNA sequence: TGTGCCAGCAGCCCCGGGCCCACGGGGGGATTTAATGAAAAACTGTTTTTT.

This clone was counted a single time. This rearrangement joins TRBV6-2 or TRBV6-3 to TRBJ1-3, with unresolved D. Germline CDR1 MNHEY, CDR2 SVGEGT. Trimming removed 2 bases at V and 0 bases at J, with 8 bases between. The CDR3 covers 15 residues. The CDR3 nucleotides read TGTGCCAGCAGTTACGCTACCGTCTCTGGAAACACCATATATTTT. This translates into CASSYATVSGNTIYF.

The chain uses TRBV11-3 and TRBJ2-1, with D possibly TRBD2 on 6 matching bases. This CDR3 spans 13 amino acids. Trimming removed 3 bases at V and 5 bases at J, with 8 bases between. CDR1 and CDR2 (germline): SGHNT, YENEEA. Here the CDR3 DNA reads TGTGCCAGCAGCTTGTCGGGGGACAATGAGCAGTTCTTC. Protein sequence: CASSLSGDNEQFF.

This chain links TRBV18 with TRBJ2-2; unclear D gene. The CDR3 has 13 residues. The germline V and J ends were trimmed by 5 bases and 5 bases, with 9 bases remaining between them. CDR1 and CDR2 from the germline V gene are KGHSH and LQKENI. CDR3 DNA sequence: TGTGCCAGCTCATCCAGAACGACCGGGGAGCTGTTTTTT. As protein: CASSSRTTGELFF.

The V call is TRBV10-2, the J call TRBJ2-7; D is uncertain. V was pared by 6 bases and J by 2 bases, with 14 bases between. The CDR3 has 14 amino acids. The germline V gene encodes CDR1 WSHSY and CDR2 SAAADI. The CDR3 spells CASSLSQNPYEQYF. CDR3 DNA sequence: TGCGCCAGCAGCCTCTCACAGAACCCCTACGAGCAGTACTTC.

The chain is built from TRBV6-5 and TRBJ1-2; D is unclear. The V gene's germline CDR1 is MNHEY and CDR2 SVGAGI. Trimming took off 0 bases at V and 3 bases at J, with 14 bases between the two ends. The CDR3 is 16 residues long. CDR3 nucleotide sequence: TGTGCCAGCAGTTACTCGAGTCAGGCCGGTTACTATGGCTACACCTTC. Translated: CASSYSSQAGYYGYTF.

This chain uses TRBV19 with TRBJ2-7; tentative D call: TRBD2 (6 bases). In germline, CDR1 is LNHDA, CDR2 SQIVND (reference sequence). The germline V and J ends were trimmed by 4 bases and 2 bases, with 18 bases remaining between them. The CDR3 has 16 amino acids. The chain's CDR3 is CASSTSLAPIPYEQYF. Here the CDR3 DNA reads TGTGCCAGTAGTACCTCCCTAGCGCCGATCCCCTACGAGCAGTACTTC.